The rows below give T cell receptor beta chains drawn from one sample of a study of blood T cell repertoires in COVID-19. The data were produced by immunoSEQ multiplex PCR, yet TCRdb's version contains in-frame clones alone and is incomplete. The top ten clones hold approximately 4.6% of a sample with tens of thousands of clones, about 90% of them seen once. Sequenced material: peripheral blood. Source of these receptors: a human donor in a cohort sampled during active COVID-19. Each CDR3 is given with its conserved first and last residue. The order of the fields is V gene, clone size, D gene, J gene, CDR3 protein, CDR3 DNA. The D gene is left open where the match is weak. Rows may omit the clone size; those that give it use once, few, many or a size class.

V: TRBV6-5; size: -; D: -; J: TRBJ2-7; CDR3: CASRYLAGGGDYEQYF; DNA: TGTGCCAGCAGATACTTGGCCGGAGGGGGGGACTACGAGCAGTACTTC
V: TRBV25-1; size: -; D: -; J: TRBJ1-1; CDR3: CASTLVEEAFF; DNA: TGTGCCAGCACCCTCGTGGAGGAAGCTTTCTTT
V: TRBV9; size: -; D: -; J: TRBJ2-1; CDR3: CASSVQLSYNEQFF; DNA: TGTGCCAGCAGCGTCCAACTCTCCTACAATGAGCAGTTCTTC
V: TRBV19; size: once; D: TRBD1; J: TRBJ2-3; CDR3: CASSLIPGTDNTDTQYF; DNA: TGTGCCAGTAGTCTTATCCCCGGGACAGATAACACAGATACGCAGTATTTT
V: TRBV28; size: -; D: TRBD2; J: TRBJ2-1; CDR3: CASRPGLGVMAYNEQFF; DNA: TGTGCCAGCCGGCCGGGACTAGGGGTTATGGCCTACAATGAGCAGTTCTTC
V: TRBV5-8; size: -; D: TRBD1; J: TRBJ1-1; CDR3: CASNSRDRAGTEAFF; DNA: TGTGCCAGCAACTCACGGGACAGGGCGGGCACTGAAGCTTTCTTT
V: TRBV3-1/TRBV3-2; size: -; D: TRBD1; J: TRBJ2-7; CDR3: CASSQGGTGYSYEQYF; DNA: TGTGCCAGCAGCCAAGGGGGGACAGGGTACTCCTACGAGCAGTACTTC
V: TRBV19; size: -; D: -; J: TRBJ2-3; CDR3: CASTAEGTDTQYF; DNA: TGTGCCAGTACGGCGGAAGGCACAGATACGCAGTATTTT
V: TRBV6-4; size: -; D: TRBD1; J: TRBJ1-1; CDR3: CASSVETGGEAFF; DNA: TGTGCCAGCAGCGTCGAGACAGGGGGCGAAGCTTTCTTT
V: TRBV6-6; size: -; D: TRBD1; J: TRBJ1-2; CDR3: CASSYTGGYGYTF; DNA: TGTGCCAGCAGTTACACAGGGGGCTATGGCTACACCTTC
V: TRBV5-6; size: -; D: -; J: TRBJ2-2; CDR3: CASSLGGLANTGELFF; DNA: TGTGCCAGCAGCTTAGGCGGACTCGCGAACACCGGGGAGCTGTTTTTT
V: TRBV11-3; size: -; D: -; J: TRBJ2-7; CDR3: CASSLGPPGVYEQYF; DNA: TGTGCCAGCAGCTTAGGTCCCCCAGGGGTATACGAGCAGTACTTC
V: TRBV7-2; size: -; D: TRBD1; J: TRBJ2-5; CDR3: CASSLNRGLGETQYF; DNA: TGTGCCAGCAGCTTAAACAGGGGTCTCGGGGAGACCCAGTACTTC
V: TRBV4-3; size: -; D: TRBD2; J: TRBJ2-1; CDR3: CASSQLAGGNEQFF; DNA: TGCGCCAGCAGCCAGTTAGCGGGGGGGAATGAGCAGTTCTTC